This T cell receptor (beta chain) was sequenced in a study of blood T cell repertoires in COVID-19. About the research overall: COVID-19 samples, acute and convalescent, were from the United States, Italy and Spain. T cells, B-cell-depleted T cells, or PBMCs supplied cDNA or gDNA.

Study processing details: Estimation of nucleated cell counts was performed using reference gene primer amplification. Repertoires were generated with immunoSEQ multiplex PCR, while TCRdb's copy carries only in-frame clones and drops some. V, J and clone size are taken as reported in that table, and D and trimming were inferred from the DNA itself. This sample has a few hundred thousand clones; about 85% occur once, and the top ten carry roughly 3%. In germline, CDR1 is DFQATT, CDR2 SNEGSKA (reference sequence). This CDR3 is built from 15 residues. V was pared by 3 bases and J by 2 bases, with 16 bases between.

The sample comprised peripheral blood. The source is a man between 18 and 29 years old with active or convalescent COVID-19. The chain links TRBV20-1 to TRBJ2-5, with D perhaps matching TRBD2 (6 bases). CDR3 amino acids: CSASQGRGAQETQYF. The CDR3 DNA is TGCAGTGCTAGTCAGGGTCGCGGGGCACAAGAGACCCAGTACTTC.